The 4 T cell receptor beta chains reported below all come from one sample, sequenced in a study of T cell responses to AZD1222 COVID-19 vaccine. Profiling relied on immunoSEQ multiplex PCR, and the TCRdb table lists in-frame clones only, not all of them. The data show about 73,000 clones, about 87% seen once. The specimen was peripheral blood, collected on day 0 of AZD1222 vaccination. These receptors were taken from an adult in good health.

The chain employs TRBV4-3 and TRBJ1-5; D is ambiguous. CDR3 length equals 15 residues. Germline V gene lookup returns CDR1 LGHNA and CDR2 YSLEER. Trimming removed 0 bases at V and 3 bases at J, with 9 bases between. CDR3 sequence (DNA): TGCGCCAGCAGCCAAGACTCAGTGAACAATCAGCCCCAGCATTTT. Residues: CASSQDSVNNQPQHF.

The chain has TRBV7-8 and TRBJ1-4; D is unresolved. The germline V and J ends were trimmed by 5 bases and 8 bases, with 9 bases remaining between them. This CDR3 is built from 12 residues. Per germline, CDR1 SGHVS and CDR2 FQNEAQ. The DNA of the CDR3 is TGTGCCAGCAGCCCCGACCGAGAAAAACTGTTTTTT. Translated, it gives CASSPDREKLFF.

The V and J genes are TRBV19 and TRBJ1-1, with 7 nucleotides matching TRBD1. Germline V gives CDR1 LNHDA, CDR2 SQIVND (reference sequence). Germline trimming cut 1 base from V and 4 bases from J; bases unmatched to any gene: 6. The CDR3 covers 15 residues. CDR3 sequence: CASSIVPGGSTEAFF. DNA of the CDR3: TGTGCCAGTAGTATAGTGCCAGGGGGGAGCACTGAAGCTTTCTTT.

The CDR3 coding sequence is TGTGCCAGCAGCGTAGAGGGGCGGACAGGCAATGAGCAGTTCTTC. It specifies CASSVEGRTGNEQFF. V gene TRBV9 combines with J gene TRBJ2-1; 7 nucleotides match TRBD1. The CDR3 runs 15 residues. The V gene's germline CDR1 is SGDLS and CDR2 YYNGEE. The V and J ends lost 0 bases and 6 bases, in that order; junction bases with no gene match: 6.